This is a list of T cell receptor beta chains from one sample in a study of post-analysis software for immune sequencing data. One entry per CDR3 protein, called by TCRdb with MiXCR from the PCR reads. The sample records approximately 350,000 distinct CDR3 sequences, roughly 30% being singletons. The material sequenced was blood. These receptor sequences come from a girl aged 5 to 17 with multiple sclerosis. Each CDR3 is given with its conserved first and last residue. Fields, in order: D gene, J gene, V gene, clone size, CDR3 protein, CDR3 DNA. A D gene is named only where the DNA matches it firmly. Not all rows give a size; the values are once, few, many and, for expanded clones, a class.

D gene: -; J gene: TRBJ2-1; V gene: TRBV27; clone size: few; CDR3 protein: CASSLSLENYNEQFF; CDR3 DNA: TGTGCCAGCAGTTTGTCACTGGAAAACTACAATGAGCAGTTCTTC
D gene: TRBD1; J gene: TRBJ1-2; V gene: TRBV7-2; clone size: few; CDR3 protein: CASSRGVTGAQGYTF; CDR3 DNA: TGTGCCAGCAGCCGAGGGGTCACAGGGGCGCAAGGCTACACCTTC
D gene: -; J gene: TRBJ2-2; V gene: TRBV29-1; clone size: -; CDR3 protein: CSVVTGNTGELFF; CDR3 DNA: TGCAGCGTTGTTACAGGGAACACCGGGGAGCTGTTTTTT
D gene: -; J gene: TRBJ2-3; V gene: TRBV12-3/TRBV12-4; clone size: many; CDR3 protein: CASSLRDWGDTQYF; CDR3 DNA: TGTGCCAGCAGTTTACGGGACTGGGGAGATACGCAGTATTTT
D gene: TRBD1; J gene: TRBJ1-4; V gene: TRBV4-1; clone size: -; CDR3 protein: CASSQEGTGPNEKLFF; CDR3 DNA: TGCGCCAGCAGCCAAGAGGGGACAGGGCCCAATGAAAAACTGTTTTTT
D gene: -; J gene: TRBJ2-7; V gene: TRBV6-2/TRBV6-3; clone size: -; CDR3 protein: CVSSYEGNEQYF; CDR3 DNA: TGTGTCAGCAGTTATGAGGGGAACGAGCAGTACTTC
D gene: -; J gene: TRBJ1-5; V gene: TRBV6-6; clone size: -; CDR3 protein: CASSPRGYNQPQHF; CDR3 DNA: TGTGCCAGCAGTCCCCGGGGTTATAATCAGCCCCAGCATTTT
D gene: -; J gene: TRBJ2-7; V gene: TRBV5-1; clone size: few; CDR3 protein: CASSLDQDFYEQYF; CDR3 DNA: TGCGCCAGCAGCTTGGACCAGGATTTCTACGAGCAGTACTTC
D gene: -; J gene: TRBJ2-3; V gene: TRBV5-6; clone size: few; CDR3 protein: CASSRRPYDEADTQYF; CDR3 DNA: TGTGCCAGCAGTCGCCGGCCTTATGACGAGGCGGATACGCAGTATTTT
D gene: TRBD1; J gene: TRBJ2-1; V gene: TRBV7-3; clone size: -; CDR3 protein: CASSLRQGANEQFF; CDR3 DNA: TGTGCCAGCAGCTTACGACAGGGGGCGAATGAGCAGTTCTTC
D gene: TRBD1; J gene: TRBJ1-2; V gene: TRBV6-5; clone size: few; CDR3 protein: CASKSTGAGYGYTF; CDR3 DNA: TGTGCCAGCAAATCGACAGGGGCTGGCTATGGCTACACCTTC
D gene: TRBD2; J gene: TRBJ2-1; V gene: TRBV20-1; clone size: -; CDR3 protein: CSARGTSGGHREQFF; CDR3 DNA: TGCAGTGCTAGAGGGACTAGCGGGGGGCATCGTGAGCAGTTCTTC
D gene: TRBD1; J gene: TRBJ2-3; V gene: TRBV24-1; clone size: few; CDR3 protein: CATSGPQGDTQYF; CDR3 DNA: TGTGCCACCAGTGGCCCACAGGGGGATACGCAGTATTTT
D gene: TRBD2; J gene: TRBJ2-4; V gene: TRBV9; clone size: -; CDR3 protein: CASSRTSGLNIQYF; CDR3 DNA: TGTGCCAGCAGCCGAACTAGCGGTCTAAACATTCAGTACTTC
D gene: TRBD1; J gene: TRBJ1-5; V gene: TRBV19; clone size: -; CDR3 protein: CASSPRQGADQPQHF; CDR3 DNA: TGTGCCAGTAGTCCGAGACAGGGGGCGGATCAGCCCCAGCATTTT
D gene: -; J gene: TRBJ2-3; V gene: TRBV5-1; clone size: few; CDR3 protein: CASRLHPSTDTQYF; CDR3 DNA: TGCGCCAGCCGCCTCCACCCCAGCACAGATACGCAGTATTTT
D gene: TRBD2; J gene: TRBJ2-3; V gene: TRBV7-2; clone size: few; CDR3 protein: CASSLEGRGGIPRTDTQYF; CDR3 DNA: TGTGCCAGCAGCTTAGAGGGGCGCGGGGGGATCCCTCGCACAGATACGCAGTATTTT
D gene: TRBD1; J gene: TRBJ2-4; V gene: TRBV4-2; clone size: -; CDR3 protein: CASSQGRGDRANIQYF; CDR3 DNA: TGTGCCAGCAGCCAAGGAAGGGGGGACAGGGCCAACATTCAGTACTTC
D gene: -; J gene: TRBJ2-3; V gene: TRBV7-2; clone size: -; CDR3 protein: CASSLVQGRTDTQYF; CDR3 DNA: TGTGCCAGCAGCTTAGTCCAGGGAAGGACAGATACGCAGTATTTT
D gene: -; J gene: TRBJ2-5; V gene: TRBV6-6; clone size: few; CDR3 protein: CASSYSMSWQETQYF; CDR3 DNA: TGTGCCAGCAGTTACTCAATGAGTTGGCAAGAGACCCAGTACTTC
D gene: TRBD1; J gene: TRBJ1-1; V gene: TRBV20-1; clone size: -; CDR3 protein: CSAISTGGKYEAFF; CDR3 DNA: TGCAGTGCCATCTCGACAGGGGGAAAGTATGAAGCTTTCTTT
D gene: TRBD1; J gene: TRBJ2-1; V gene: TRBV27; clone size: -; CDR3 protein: CASSFQAGGDEQFF; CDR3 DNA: TGTGCCAGCAGTTTTCAGGCAGGGGGTGACGAGCAGTTCTTC
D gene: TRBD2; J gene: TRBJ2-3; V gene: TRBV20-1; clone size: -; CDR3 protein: CSAISSGGYTDTQYF; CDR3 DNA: TGCAGTGCTATCTCTAGCGGGGGGTACACAGATACGCAGTATTTT
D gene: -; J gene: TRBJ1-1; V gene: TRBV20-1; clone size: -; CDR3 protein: CSARDRVTGYTEAFF; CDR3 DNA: TGCAGTGCTAGAGATCGGGTGACAGGATACACTGAAGCTTTCTTT
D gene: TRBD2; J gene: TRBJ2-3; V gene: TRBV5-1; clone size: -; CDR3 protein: CASSRGLAGGTFTDTQYF; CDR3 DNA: TGCGCTAGCAGCAGGGGACTAGCGGGGGGGACCTTCACAGATACGCAGTATTTT
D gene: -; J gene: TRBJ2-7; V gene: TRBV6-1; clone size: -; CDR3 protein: CASRAPLTFSYEQYF; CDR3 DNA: TGTGCCAGCAGAGCTCCTTTGACATTCTCTTACGAGCAGTACTTC
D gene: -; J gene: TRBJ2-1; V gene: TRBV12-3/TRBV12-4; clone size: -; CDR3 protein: CASVRVNEQFF; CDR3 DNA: TGTGCCAGCGTACGGGTCAATGAGCAGTTCTTC
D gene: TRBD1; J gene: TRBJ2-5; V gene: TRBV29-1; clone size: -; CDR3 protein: CSDLGQNQETQYF; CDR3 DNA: TGCAGCGACCTGGGACAGAACCAAGAGACCCAGTACTTC
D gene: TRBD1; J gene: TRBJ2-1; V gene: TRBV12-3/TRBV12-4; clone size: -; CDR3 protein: CASSLALSGTANDQQFF; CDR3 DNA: TGTGCCAGCAGTTTAGCGCTTTCGGGGACAGCCAATGATCAGCAGTTCTTC
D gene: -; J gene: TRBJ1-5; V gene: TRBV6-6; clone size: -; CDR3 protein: CASKVQINQPQHF; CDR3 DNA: TGTGCCAGCAAGGTACAGATAAATCAGCCCCAGCATTTT
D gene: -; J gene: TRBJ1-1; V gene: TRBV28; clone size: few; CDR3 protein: CASSRRGNTEAFF; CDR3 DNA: TGTGCCAGCAGCCGCAGGGGGAACACTGAAGCTTTCTTT
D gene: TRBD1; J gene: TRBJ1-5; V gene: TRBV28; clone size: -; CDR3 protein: CASRTGQTYQPQHF; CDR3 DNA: TGTGCCAGCAGGACAGGGCAGACCTATCAGCCCCAGCATTTT
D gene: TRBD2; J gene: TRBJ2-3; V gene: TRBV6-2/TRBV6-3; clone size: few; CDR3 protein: CASSRDGGTPDTQYF; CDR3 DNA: TGTGCCAGCAGTCGGGACGGGGGGACCCCAGATACGCAGTATTTT
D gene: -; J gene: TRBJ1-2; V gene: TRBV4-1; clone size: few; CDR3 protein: CASSQDHSWGRSYGYTF; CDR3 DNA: TGCGCCAGCAGCCAAGATCACAGTTGGGGACGAAGCTATGGCTACACCTTC
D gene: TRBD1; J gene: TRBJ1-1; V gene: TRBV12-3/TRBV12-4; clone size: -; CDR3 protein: CASTGGVNTEAFF; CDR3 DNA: TGTGCCAGCACAGGGGGTGTGAACACTGAAGCTTTCTTT
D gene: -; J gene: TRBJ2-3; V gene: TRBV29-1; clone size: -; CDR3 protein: CSVEGSGEDAQYF; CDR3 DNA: TGCAGCGTTGAAGGTTCGGGAGAAGATGCGCAGTATTTT
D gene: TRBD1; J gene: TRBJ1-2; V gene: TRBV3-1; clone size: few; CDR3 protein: CATSNLGTGGDYGYTF; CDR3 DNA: TGTGCCACAAGTAATCTTGGGACAGGGGGTGACTATGGCTACACCTTC
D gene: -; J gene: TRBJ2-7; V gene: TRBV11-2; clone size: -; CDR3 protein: CASSPGQDSYVEGTYEQYF; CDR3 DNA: TGTGCCAGCAGCCCCGGTCAAGACTCTTACGTAGAGGGCACCTACGAGCAGTACTTC
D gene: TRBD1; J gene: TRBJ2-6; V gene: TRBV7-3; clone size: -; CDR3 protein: CASSRDSNSGTNVLTF; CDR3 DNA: TGTGCCAGCAGCCGGGACAGTAACTCTGGGACCAACGTCCTGACTTTC
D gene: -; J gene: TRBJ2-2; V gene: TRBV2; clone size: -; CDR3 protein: CASSRAVQTGELFF; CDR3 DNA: TGTGCCAGCAGCCGAGCAGTACAGACCGGGGAGCTGTTTTTT
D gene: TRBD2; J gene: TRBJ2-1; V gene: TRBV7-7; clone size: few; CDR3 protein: CASSPTSGGVEQFF; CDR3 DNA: TGTGCTAGCAGCCCAACTAGCGGGGGGGTCGAGCAGTTCTTC
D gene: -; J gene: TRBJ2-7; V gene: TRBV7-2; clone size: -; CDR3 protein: CASSLPNPARGKYYEQYF; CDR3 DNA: TGTGCCAGCAGCTTACCTAACCCTGCACGGGGAAAGTACTACGAGCAGTACTTC
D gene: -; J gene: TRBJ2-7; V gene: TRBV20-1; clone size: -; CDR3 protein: CSATPSGSYEQYF; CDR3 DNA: TGCAGTGCCACGCCCTCAGGGTCCTACGAGCAGTACTTC
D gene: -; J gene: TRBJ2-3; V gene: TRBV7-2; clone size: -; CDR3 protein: CASSLHRFTDTQYF; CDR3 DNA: TGTGCCAGCAGCTTACACAGATTCACAGATACGCAGTATTTT
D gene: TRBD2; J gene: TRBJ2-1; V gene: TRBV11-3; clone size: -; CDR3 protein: CASSPQLAGGGNEQFF; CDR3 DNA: TGTGCCAGCAGCCCCCAACTAGCGGGGGGGGGCAATGAGCAGTTCTTC
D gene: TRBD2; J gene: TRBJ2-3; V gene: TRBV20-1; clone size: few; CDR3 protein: CSADAGVQTDTQYF; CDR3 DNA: TGCAGTGCTGACGCGGGGGTTCAAACAGATACGCAGTATTTT
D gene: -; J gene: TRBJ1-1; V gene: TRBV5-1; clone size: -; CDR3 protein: CASSFQGKDLDTEAFF; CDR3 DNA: TGCGCCAGCAGCTTTCAGGGTAAGGATTTGGACACTGAAGCTTTCTTT
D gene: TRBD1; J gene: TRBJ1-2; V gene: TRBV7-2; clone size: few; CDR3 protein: CASSLAGQGARYGYTF; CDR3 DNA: TGTGCCAGCAGCTTGGCCGGACAGGGGGCGCGGTATGGCTACACCTTC
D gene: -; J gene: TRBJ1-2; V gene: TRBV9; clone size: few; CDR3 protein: CASSDPMGVNYGYTF; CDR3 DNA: TGTGCCAGCAGCGACCCCATGGGAGTAAACTATGGCTACACCTTC
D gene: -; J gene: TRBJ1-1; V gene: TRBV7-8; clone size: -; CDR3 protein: CASSAAAEAFF; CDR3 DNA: TGTGCCAGCAGCGCCGCCGCTGAAGCTTTCTTT
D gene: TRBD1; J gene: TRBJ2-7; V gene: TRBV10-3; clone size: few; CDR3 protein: CAISALDRASEQYF; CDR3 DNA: TGTGCCATCAGTGCCCTGGACAGGGCCAGCGAGCAGTACTTC
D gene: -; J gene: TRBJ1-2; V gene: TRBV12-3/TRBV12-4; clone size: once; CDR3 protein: CASSYGAGYGYTF; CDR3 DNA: TGTGCCAGCAGTTATGGGGCCGGCTATGGCTACACCTTC
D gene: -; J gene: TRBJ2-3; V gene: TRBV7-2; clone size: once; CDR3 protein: CASRLTISRGDTQYF; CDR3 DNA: TGTGCCAGCAGGCTCACTATCTCCAGGGGAGATACGCAGTATTTT
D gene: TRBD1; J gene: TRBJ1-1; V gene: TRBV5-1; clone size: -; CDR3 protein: CASSKEGARGNTEAFF; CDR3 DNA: TGCGCCAGCAGCAAGGAGGGGGCAAGAGGGAACACTGAAGCTTTCTTT